This T cell receptor (beta chain) stems from a study of blood T cell repertoires in COVID-19. Across the whole study: Italy, Spain and the United States were the sources of the convalescent and acute COVID-19 samples. T cells, B-cell-depleted T cells, or PBMCs supplied cDNA or gDNA.

Original methodology: Amplified reference gene primers provided the basis for estimating nucleated cell counts. Generated by immunoSEQ multiplex PCR, the TCRdb table keeps only in-frame clones and is missing some. V and J calls and clone size are given by that table; D and trimming were obtained from the DNA. Of about 280,000 clones in the sample, 65% to 90% are singletons; the top ten hold 4.5% to 6%. CDR1 LGHDT and CDR2 YNNKEL come from the germline V gene (reference sequence). There are 14 residues in the CDR3. Trimming left V 4 bases short and J 8 bases short, with 12 bases between. The gene calls are TRBV3-1 (or the pseudogene TRBV3-2) and TRBJ1-6; maybe TRBD1 (5 bases). The sequenced sample was peripheral blood. The receptor was isolated from a man in his forties or fifties with active or convalescent COVID-19. As DNA, the CDR3 is TGTGCCAGCAGCCCGCTGGCGGGGGATTCACCCCTCCACTTT. Its translation: CASSPLAGDSPLHF.